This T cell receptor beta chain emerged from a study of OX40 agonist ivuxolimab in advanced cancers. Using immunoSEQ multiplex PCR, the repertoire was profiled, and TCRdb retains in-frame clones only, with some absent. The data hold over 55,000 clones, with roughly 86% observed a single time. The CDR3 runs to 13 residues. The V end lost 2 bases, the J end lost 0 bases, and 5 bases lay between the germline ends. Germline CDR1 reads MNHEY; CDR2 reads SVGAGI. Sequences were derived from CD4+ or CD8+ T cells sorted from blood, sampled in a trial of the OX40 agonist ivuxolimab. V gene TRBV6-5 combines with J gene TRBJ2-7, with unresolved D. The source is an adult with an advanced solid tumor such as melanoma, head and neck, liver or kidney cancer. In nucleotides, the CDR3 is TGTGCCAGCAGTTACACGAGCTCCTACGAGCAGTACTTC. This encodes CASSYTSSYEQYF.